These 27 T cell receptor beta chains were sequenced from one sample in a study of chronic HIV infection and antiretroviral therapy. TCRdb reprocessed the 5' RACE reads with MiXCR, giving one entry per CDR3 protein. The sample lists roughly 48,000 distinct CDR3 sequences, about 18% seen once, with approximately 2.8% in the top ten. Sequenced: peripheral blood. Receptors originate from an adult who had HIV and had not received antiretroviral therapy, or was an uninfected healthy control (not recorded which).

The CDR3 nucleotides read TGTGCCAGCAGCTTATCCCCGGGACAGGCTAATTCACCCCTCCACTTT. Translating it yields CASSLSPGQANSPLHF. This rearrangement joins TRBV5-5 to TRBJ1-6, with 8 bases matching TRBD1. This CDR3 contains 16 residues. The V gene's germline CDR1 is SGHKS and CDR2 YYEKEE (reference sequence). V was clipped by 2 bases and J by 6 bases; unmatched bases: 7.

This chain joins TRBV7-9 and TRBJ2-1; maybe TRBD2 (6 bases). The germline V and J ends were trimmed by 5 bases and 5 bases, with 19 bases remaining between them. This CDR3 comprises 16 residues. Germline CDR1 reads SEHNR; CDR2 reads FQNEAQ (reference sequence). The CDR3 DNA reads TGTGCCAGCAGCCCCCCACACGGGGGAAGGAACAATGAGCAGTTCTTC. Residues: CASSPPHGGRNNEQFF.

V gene TRBV28 combines with J gene TRBJ1-2; a weak D match, TRBD1 (6 bases). This CDR3 spans 15 amino acids. V was trimmed by 2 bases and J by 2 bases, leaving 12 bases between them. Germline assignment: CDR1 MDHEN and CDR2 SYDVKM. As DNA, the CDR3 is TGTGCCAGCAGTTTACCACAGGGCGAGAACTATGGCTACACCTTC. Translation gives CASSLPQGENYGYTF.

The V and J genes are TRBV28 and TRBJ2-4; 7 bases line up with TRBD2. Germline V gives CDR1 MDHEN, CDR2 SYDVKM. The CDR3 is 16 residues long. V lost 6 bases to trimming and J lost 2 bases; unmatched junction nucleotides: 10. CDR3: CASSLAGGSSKNIQYF. The CDR3 region has the DNA TGTGCCAGCAGCCTAGCCGGGGGGTCGTCCAAAAACATTCAGTACTTC.

The rearrangement uses TRBV7-3 and TRBJ2-3; the match to TRBD2 covers 9 bases. Germline-derived CDR1 and CDR2 are SGHTA and FQGTGA. The length of the CDR3 is 17 residues. V dropped 1 base and J dropped 1; count of bases not matched to a gene: 6. This CDR3 is CASSLITAGGGTDTQYF. The CDR3 DNA sequence: TGTGCCAGCAGCTTAATTACGGCGGGAGGGGGCACAGATACGCAGTATTTT. Looking up the rest from reference TRBV7-3 and TRBJ2-3 gives the full variable domain: GAGVSQTPSNKVTEKGKYVELRCDPISGHTALYWYRQSLGQGPEFLIYFQGTGAADDSGLPNDRFFAVRPEGSVSTLKIQRTERGDSAVYLCASSLITAGGGTDTQYFGPGTRLTVL.

The chain employs TRBV6-1 and TRBJ1-3, with no clear D. The V end was cut by 3 bases, the J end by 0 bases, with 12 bases between. This CDR3 spans 16 amino acids. CDR1 MNHNS and CDR2 SASEGT come from the germline V gene. This CDR3 reads CASSESALNSGNTIYF. The CDR3 DNA reads as TGTGCCAGCAGTGAGTCGGCGCTTAACTCTGGAAACACCATATATTTT.

The chain links TRBV28 to TRBJ2-7; D remains unclear. Looked up from germline, CDR1 is MDHEN and CDR2 is SYDVKM. V dropped 0 bases and J dropped 3 bases, with 9 bases sitting between them. The CDR3 is 14 residues long. The CDR3 nucleotides read TGTGCCAGCAGTTTATGGCAGTCCAACTACGAGCAGTACTTC. Amino acids: CASSLWQSNYEQYF.

This chain uses TRBV7-8 with TRBJ2-7, with TRBD1 as a possible D gene (6 bases). Germline CDR1 SGHVS, CDR2 FQNEAQ. This CDR3 spans 16 amino acids. Trimming took off 3 bases at V and 3 bases at J, with 18 bases between the two ends. The CDR3 spells CASSLIDRSDLYEQYF. The CDR3, as DNA: TGTGCCAGCAGCTTGATCGACAGGTCCGACCTCTACGAGCAGTACTTC.

This clonotype occurred a few times. DNA of the CDR3: TGCAGTGCTAGAGCACTAGCGTGGGAACAGTACTTC. It is translated as CSARALAWEQYF. The V gene is TRBV20-1, the J gene TRBJ2-7; TRBD2 aligns across 7 bases. V lost 1 base to trimming and J lost 10 bases; unmatched junction nucleotides: 7. The germline V gene encodes CDR1 DFQATT and CDR2 SNEGSKA (reference sequence). The CDR3 contains 12 residues.

This clonotype was picked up a small number of times. The chain uses TRBV12-3 or TRBV12-4 and TRBJ2-7; 8 bases are a match to TRBD1. Losses at the gene ends were 6 bases for V and 7 bases for J; bases not matched to a gene: 5. The CDR3 runs to 12 residues. The CDR3 nucleotides are TGTGCCAGCAGCCAGGGGGCGGGGGAGCAGTACTTC. Its protein is CASSQGAGEQYF.

This clonotype was seen more than once but under ten times. The rearrangement joins TRBV6-5 to TRBJ2-3, with 10 nucleotides matching TRBD2. The CDR3 runs to 17 residues. V lost 8 bases and J lost 1; bases outside the gene matches: 12. Looked up from germline, CDR1 is MNHEY and CDR2 is SVGAGI. The CDR3 is CASLRLAGDLGTDTQYF. The CDR3 DNA reads TGTGCCAGCCTTCGGCTAGCGGGAGATCTGGGCACAGATACGCAGTATTTT.

This clonotype has a handful of counts. This chain uses TRBV28 with TRBJ2-1; D is possibly TRBD1 (5 bases). The CDR3 consists of 13 residues. Trimming stripped 5 bases from V and 6 bases from J, with 11 bases between. Germline assignment: CDR1 MDHEN and CDR2 SYDVKM. The CDR3 is CASSPRQSNEQFF. CDR3 bases: TGTGCCAGCAGTCCACGACAGTCCAATGAGCAGTTCTTC.

Only a few counts were recorded for this clonotype. The chain links TRBV7-6 to TRBJ2-7; 10 bases map to TRBD2. J was trimmed by 2 bases and V by 5 bases; bases with no gene match: 9. Per the germline V gene, CDR1 is SGHVS and CDR2 is FNYEAQ. The CDR3 spans 16 residues. Here the CDR3 DNA reads TGTGCCAGCAGCCCCCTCACTAGCGGGGTTACCTACGAGCAGTACTTC. This sequence encodes CASSPLTSGVTYEQYF. The variable domain in full, with the rest retrieved from reference TRBV7-6 and TRBJ2-7, is GAGVSQSPRYKVTKRGQDVALRCDPISGHVSLYWYRQALGQGPEFLTYFNYEAQQDKSGLPNDRFSAERPEGSISTLTIQRTEQRDSAMYRCASSPLTSGVTYEQYFGPGTRLTVT.

This clonotype was counted only a few times. V gene TRBV24-1 combines with J gene TRBJ2-1, with unresolved D. V lost 5 bases to trimming and J lost 5 bases, with 9 bases between them. Germline V gives CDR1 KGHDR, CDR2 SFDVKD. This CDR3 has 13 residues. The CDR3 DNA reads TGTGCCACCAGTGCCCCCGCGCACAATGAGCAGTTCTTC. Amino acid sequence: CATSAPAHNEQFF.

This clonotype was recorded a few times. This sequence joins TRBV7-6 and TRBJ2-7; a weak D match, TRBD2 (5 bases). The length of the CDR3 is 15 residues. The V gene's germline CDR1 is SGHVS and CDR2 FNYEAQ. Trimming pared 5 bases from V and 0 bases from J, leaving 14 bases between. Here the CDR3 DNA reads TGTGCCAGCAGCGCCGGGCTAGGGAGCTCCTACGAGCAGTACTTC. Translated, it gives CASSAGLGSSYEQYF.

On this clonotype itself: This sequence may be a read error, since a much larger clone differs from it by one base. The chain employs TRBV27 and TRBJ1-5, with a weak D call TRBD1 (5 bases). V lost 5 bases to trimming and J lost 6 bases, with 14 bases between them. Germline CDR1 MNHEY, CDR2 SMNVEV (reference sequence). The CDR3 runs to 14 residues. CDR3 sequence: CASSLPGGGQPQHF. CDR3 coding DNA: TGTGCCAGCAGTCTACCGGGGGGAGGTCAGCCCCAGCATTTT.

In its sample, this clonotype was seen a few times. The V and J genes are TRBV7-9 and TRBJ1-1; D is undetermined. Trimming cost V 5 bases and J 2 bases, with 3 bases left between them. The CDR3 contains 11 residues. CDR1 is SEHNR, CDR2 FQNEAQ, per germline (reference sequence). The CDR3 region is CASSQNTEAFF. The CDR3 DNA follows: TGTGCCAGCAGCCAAAACACTGAAGCTTTCTTT.

This clonotype was observed a few times. The J gene is TRBJ2-3, the V gene TRBV6-2 or TRBV6-3; TRBD2 matches at 10 bases. V dropped 2 bases and J dropped 0; count of bases not matched to a gene: 5. CDR1 MNHEY and CDR2 SVGEGT come from the germline V gene. The CDR3 has 17 amino acids. This chain's CDR3 is CASSYPLAGDSTDTQYF. CDR3 DNA: TGTGCCAGCAGTTACCCTCTAGCGGGAGATAGCACAGATACGCAGTATTTT.

The V gene is TRBV6-6, the J gene TRBJ2-7; 7 bases agree with TRBD1. The V gene's germline CDR1 is MNHNY and CDR2 SVGAGI (reference sequence). Germline trimming cut 6 bases from V and 4 bases from J; bases unmatched to any gene: 6. The length of the CDR3 is 13 residues. The CDR3 coding sequence is TGTGCCAGCAGACCTTGGACAGGTTACGAGCAGTACTTC. It yields the protein CASRPWTGYEQYF.

The chain joins TRBV5-1 to TRBJ2-3; unclear D gene. V lost 5 bases, J lost 2 bases, and 18 bases lay in between. CDR1 is SGHRS, CDR2 YFSETQ, per germline. The CDR3 has 16 amino acids. CDR3 nucleotide sequence: TGCGCCAGCAGACCCGGACCCTTGCAAGTCACAGATACGCAGTATTTT. Its protein is CASRPGPLQVTDTQYF.

This clonotype has just a few counts. The chain has TRBV29-1 and TRBJ1-1; D is perhaps TRBD1 (5 bases). V shed 7 bases and J shed 4 bases, with 10 bases lying between them. CDR1 is SQVTM and CDR2 is ANQGSEA in the germline V gene. There are 11 residues in the CDR3. CDR3 protein: CSGDFGTEAFF. The CDR3 DNA reads as TGCAGCGGGGACTTCGGCACTGAAGCTTTCTTT. The whole variable domain, filled in from reference TRBV29-1 and TRBJ1-1, reads SAVISQKPSRDICQRGTSLTIQCQVDSQVTMMFWYRQQPGQSLTLIATANQGSEATYESGFVIDKFPISRPNLTFSTLTVSNMSPEDSSIYLCSGDFGTEAFFGQGTRLTVV.

The rearrangement uses TRBV28 and TRBJ2-7; 9 nucleotides line up with TRBD1. CDR3 size: 14 residues. CDR1 is MDHEN, CDR2 SYDVKM, per germline. Germline trimming cut 3 bases from V and 3 bases from J; bases unmatched to any gene: 3. In DNA, the CDR3 is TGTGCCAGCAGTTTCCCGGACAGGGGCTACGAGCAGTACTTC. Residues: CASSFPDRGYEQYF. Filled out from reference TRBV28 and TRBJ2-7, the complete variable domain reads DVKVTQSSRYLVKRTGEKVFLECVQDMDHENMFWYRQDPGLGLRLIYFSYDVKMKEKGDIPEGYSVSREKKERFSLILESASTNQTSMYLCASSFPDRGYEQYFGPGTRLTVT.

As regards this clonotype: In this CDR3 the conserved last residue, phenylalanine or tryptophan, is missing, so a read error is likely. V usage is TRBV4-1 and J usage is TRBJ2-7; TRBD2 matches 7 bases. Germline CDR1 reads MGHRA; CDR2 reads YSYEKL. With 3 bases clipped from V and 5 bases from J, the junction kept 7 bases outside the gene matches. CDR3 length: 14 residues. In DNA form, the CDR3 reads TGCGCCAGCAGCCAGGCCCTTGGGGGGGACGAGCAGTACTCC. This translates into CASSQALGGDEQYS.

The genes are TRBV5-1 and TRBJ2-2; D is unclear. CDR1 and CDR2 (germline): SGHRS, YFSETQ. Trimming stripped 0 bases from V and 6 bases from J, with 12 bases between. The CDR3 is 15 amino acids. CDR3 amino acids: CASSLDVSLAGELFF. The CDR3, as DNA: TGCGCCAGCAGCTTGGATGTCTCATTGGCCGGGGAGCTGTTTTTT.

As concerns this clonotype: Compared with germline, one end of the junction differs, possibly owing to a read error. The CDR3 reads CASSESGYRGIHF. CDR3 nucleotides: TGCGCCAGCAGTGAGTCGGGCTACAGGGGTATTCACTTC. The J gene is TRBJ2-7, the V gene TRBV10-1; TRBD1 aligns across 7 bases. The CDR3 is made up of 13 amino acids. Germline CDR1 WNHNN, CDR2 SYGVQD (reference sequence).

This clonotype was observed a few times. The chain couples TRBV28 to TRBJ1-1; tentative D call: TRBD1 (6 bases). The CDR3 is made up of 14 amino acids. The V end was cut by 2 bases, the J end by 3 bases, with 10 bases between. Germline CDR1 is MDHEN and CDR2 is SYDVKM. The CDR3 sequence: CASSLRGADTEAFF. The CDR3, as DNA: TGTGCCAGCAGTTTAAGGGGGGCTGACACTGAAGCTTTCTTT. Variable domain in full (rest from reference TRBV28 and TRBJ1-1): DVKVTQSSRYLVKRTGEKVFLECVQDMDHENMFWYRQDPGLGLRLIYFSYDVKMKEKGDIPEGYSVSREKKERFSLILESASTNQTSMYLCASSLRGADTEAFFGQGTRLTVV.

The genes are TRBV25-1 and TRBJ2-7; D might be TRBD2 (6 bases). The germline V gene encodes CDR1 MGHDK and CDR2 SYGVNS. Trimming pared 2 bases from V and 1 base from J, leaving 15 bases between. The CDR3 loop spans 16 amino acids. CDR3 in DNA: TGTGCCAGCAGTGAAACGGGGGACGGAAGATCCTACGAGCAGTACTTC. Translation gives CASSETGDGRSYEQYF.